The clone carrying this TCR beta chain was detected many times. Its antigen is not known. The ends were cut back, 6 bases at V and 5 bases at J, with 7 bases in the middle. CDR1 is MDHEN, CDR2 SYDVKM, per germline. CDR3 size: 12 residues. Via MiXCR, TCRdb re-called the 5' RACE reads, giving one row per CDR3 protein. The sample lists about 52,000 distinct CDR3 sequences; 3.6% were seen once. This entry belongs to a study of neurological immune-mediated disorders. Study-wide results and caveats: No CDR3 amino acid sequences recurred among expanded clones across subjects, suggesting private repertoires in all groups.

Sequenced input: PBMCs. This sequence was found in a man aged 25 to 40 with multiple sclerosis. The V call is TRBV28, the J call TRBJ1-4; D remains ambiguous. Here the CDR3 reads CASSRLNEKLFF. In nucleotides, the CDR3 is TGTGCCAGCAGCCGACTGAATGAAAAACTGTTTTTT.